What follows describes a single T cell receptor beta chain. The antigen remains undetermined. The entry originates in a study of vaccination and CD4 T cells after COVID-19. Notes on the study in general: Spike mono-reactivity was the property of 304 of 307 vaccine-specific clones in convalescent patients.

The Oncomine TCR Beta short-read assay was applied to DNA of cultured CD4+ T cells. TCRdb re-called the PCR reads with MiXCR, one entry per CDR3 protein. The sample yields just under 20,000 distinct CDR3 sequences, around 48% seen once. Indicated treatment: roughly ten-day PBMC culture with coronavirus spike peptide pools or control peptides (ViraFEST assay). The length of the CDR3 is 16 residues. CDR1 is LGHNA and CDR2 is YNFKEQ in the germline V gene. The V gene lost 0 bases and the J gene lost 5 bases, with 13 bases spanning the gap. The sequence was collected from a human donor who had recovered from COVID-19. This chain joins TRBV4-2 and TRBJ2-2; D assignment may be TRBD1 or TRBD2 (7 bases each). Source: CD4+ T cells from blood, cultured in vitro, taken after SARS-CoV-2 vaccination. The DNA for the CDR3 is TGTGCCAGCAGCCAAGACCAGGGGGGAGGGACCGGGGAGCTGTTTTTT. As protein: CASSQDQGGGTGELFF.